The following is a T cell receptor beta chain sequence with its context. Its antigen remains unidentified. This sample was included in a study of post-analysis software for immune sequencing data. The overall study: In terms of disease course, relapsing-remitting, secondary progressive and progressive-relapsing multiple sclerosis were included.

The ends lost 6 bases at V and 5 bases at J; junction bases unmatched: 7. Germline CDR1 LNHDA, CDR2 SQIVND (reference sequence). This CDR3 is 14 amino acids long. TCR beta cDNA libraries had unique molecular identifiers. MiXCR was run by TCRdb on the PCR reads, yielding one entry per CDR3 protein. The sample lists about 820,000 distinct CDR3 sequences; about 50% were seen once. Whole-study results and caveats: Batch-mates among the samples co-clustered strongly by F measure. Diversity measured as normalized Chao1 was significantly lower in multiple sclerosis patients than in controls. There were five or six TRBV segments more frequent in patients than controls, and TRBV5-6, TRBV5-1 and TRBV20-1 were among them.

The rearrangement links TRBV19 to TRBJ1-5, with 7 bases lining up with TRBD1. This receptor was obtained from a girl under 18 with multiple sclerosis. Sequencing was done on a sample of blood. The CDR3 spells CASSPTGWDQPQHF. DNA of the CDR3: TGTGCCAGTAGCCCGACAGGGTGGGATCAGCCCCAGCATTTT.